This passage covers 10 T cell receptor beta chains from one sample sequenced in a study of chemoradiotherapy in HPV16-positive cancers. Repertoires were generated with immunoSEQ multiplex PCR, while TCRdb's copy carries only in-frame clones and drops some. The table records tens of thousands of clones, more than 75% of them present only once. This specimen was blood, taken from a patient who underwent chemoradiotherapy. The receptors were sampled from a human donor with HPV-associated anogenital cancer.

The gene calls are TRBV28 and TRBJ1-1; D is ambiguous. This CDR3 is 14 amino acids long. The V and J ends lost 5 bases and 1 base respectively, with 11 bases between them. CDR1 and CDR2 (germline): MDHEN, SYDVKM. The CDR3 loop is CASSPFRTNTEAFF. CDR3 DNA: TGTGCCAGCAGTCCTTTCCGGACGAACACTGAAGCTTTCTTT.

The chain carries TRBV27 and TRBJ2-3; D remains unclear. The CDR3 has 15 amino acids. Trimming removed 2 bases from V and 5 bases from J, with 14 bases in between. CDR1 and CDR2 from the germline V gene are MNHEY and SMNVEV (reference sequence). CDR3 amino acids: CASSLTSGPIDTQYF. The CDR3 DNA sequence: TGTGCCAGCAGTTTAACGTCTGGCCCGATAGATACGCAGTATTTT.

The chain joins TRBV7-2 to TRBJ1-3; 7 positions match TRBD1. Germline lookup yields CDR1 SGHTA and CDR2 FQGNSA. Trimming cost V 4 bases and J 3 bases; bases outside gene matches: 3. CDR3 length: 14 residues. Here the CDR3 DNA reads TGTGCCAGCAGCTCCCAGGGGGGTGGAAACACCATATATTTT. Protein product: CASSSQGGGNTIYF.

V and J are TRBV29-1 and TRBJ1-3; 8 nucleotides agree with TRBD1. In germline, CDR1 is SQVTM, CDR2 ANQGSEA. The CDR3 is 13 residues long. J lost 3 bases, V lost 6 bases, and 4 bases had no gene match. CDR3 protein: CSVYGQGGNTIYF. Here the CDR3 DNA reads TGCAGCGTCTACGGACAGGGTGGAAACACCATATATTTT.

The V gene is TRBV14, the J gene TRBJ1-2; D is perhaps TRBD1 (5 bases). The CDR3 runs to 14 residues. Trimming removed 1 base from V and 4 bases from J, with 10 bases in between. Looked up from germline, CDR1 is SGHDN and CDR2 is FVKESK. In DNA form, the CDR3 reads TGTGCCAGCAGCCAAGCAGGGCCACTCTATGGCTACACCTTC. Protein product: CASSQAGPLYGYTF.

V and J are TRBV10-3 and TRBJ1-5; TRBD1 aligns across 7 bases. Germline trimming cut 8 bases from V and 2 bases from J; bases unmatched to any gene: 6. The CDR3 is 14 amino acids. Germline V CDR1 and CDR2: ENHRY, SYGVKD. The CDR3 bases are TGTGCCATCTCAGCCGGGACAGGCAATCAGCCCCAGCATTTT. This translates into CAISAGTGNQPQHF.

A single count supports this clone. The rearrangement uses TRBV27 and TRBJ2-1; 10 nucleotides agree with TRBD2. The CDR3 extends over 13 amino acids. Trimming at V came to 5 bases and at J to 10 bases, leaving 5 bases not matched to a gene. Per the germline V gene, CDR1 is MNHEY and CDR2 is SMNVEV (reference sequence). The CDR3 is CASSRLSGGEQFF. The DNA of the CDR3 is TGTGCCAGCAGTCGCCTTAGCGGGGGGGAGCAGTTCTTC.

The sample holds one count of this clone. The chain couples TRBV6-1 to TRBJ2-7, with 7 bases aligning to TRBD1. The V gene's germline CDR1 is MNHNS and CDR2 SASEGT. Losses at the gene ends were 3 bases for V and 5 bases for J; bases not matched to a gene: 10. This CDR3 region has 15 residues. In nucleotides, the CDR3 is TGTGCCAGCAGTGATAAGGGGGCTGTCATCCACGAGCAGTACTTC. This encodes CASSDKGAVIHEQYF.

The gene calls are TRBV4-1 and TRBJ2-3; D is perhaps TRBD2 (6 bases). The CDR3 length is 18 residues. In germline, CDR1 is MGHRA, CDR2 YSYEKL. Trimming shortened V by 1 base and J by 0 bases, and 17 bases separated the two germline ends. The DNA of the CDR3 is TGCGCCAGCAGCCAAGTCGATATGGGACTGATTAGCACAGATACGCAGTATTTT. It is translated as CASSQVDMGLISTDTQYF.

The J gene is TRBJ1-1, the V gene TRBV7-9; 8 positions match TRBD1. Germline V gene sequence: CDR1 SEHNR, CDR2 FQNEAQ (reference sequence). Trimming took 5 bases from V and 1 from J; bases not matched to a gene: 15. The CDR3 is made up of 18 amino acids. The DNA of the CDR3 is TGTGCCAGCAGCCGGATCAGGGGGCTAGTAAGAGGGAACACTGAAGCTTTCTTT. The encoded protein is CASSRIRGLVRGNTEAFF.